The 21 T cell receptor beta chains presented below share a single source sample, sequenced in a study of cytomegalovirus exposure and HLA in healthy donors. Use of 60 Vbeta and 13 Jbeta primers characterized the PCR. Measured with immunoSEQ multiplex PCR; TCRdb has only the in-frame clones, and not every one. The sample contains some 140,000 clones, around 79% of which appear only once. What was sequenced was PBMCs. Receptors originate from a man under 40 in good health and CMV-seropositive.

The chain couples TRBV6-5 to TRBJ1-5; no clear D. Between the trimmed V and J ends, which lost 6 bases and 1 base, there was a span of 13 bases. Looked up from germline, CDR1 is MNHEY and CDR2 is SVGAGI. The CDR3 is made up of 15 amino acids. CDR3 nucleotide sequence: TGTGCCAGCAGGCTGAATGGAGGCAGCAATCAGCCCCAGCATTTT. Translating gives CASRLNGGSNQPQHF.

The chain links TRBV6-1 to TRBJ1-3, with D perhaps TRBD1 (6 bases). In germline, CDR1 is MNHNS, CDR2 SASEGT. The CDR3 covers 15 residues. Between the trimmed V and J ends, which lost 6 bases and 4 bases, there was a span of 16 bases. The CDR3 reads CASRDSWPTGNTIYF. CDR3 coding DNA: TGTGCCAGCAGGGACAGCTGGCCAACCGGAAACACCATATATTTT.

CDR3 amino acids: CASSADTRGTEAFF. The CDR3 coding sequence is TGTGCCAGCAGCGCGGACACTCGGGGGACTGAAGCTTTCTTT. The chain employs TRBV5-4 and TRBJ1-1, with D possibly being TRBD1 (5 bases). With 4 bases removed from V and 5 bases from J, the gap between germline ends came to 15 bases. The CDR3 is 14 residues long. CDR1 SGHNT and CDR2 YYREEE come from the germline V gene (reference sequence).

This clone was observed a few times. The chain couples TRBV5-4 to TRBJ1-2; unclear D gene. From germline, CDR1 is SGHNT and CDR2 YYREEE (reference sequence). V lost 2 bases to trimming and J lost 3 bases, with 8 bases between them. The CDR3 is 13 amino acids. The CDR3 sequence is CASSFDGDYGYTF. The CDR3 nucleotides read TGTGCCAGCAGCTTCGATGGAGACTATGGCTACACCTTC.

The CDR3 region is CASKDLGGTEAFF. The CDR3 DNA reads as TGTGCCAGCAAGGACCTTGGGGGGACTGAAGCTTTCTTT. The chain links TRBV2 to TRBJ1-1, with D possibly being TRBD1 (5 bases). The length of the CDR3 is 13 residues. Germline V lookup: CDR1 SNHLY, CDR2 FYNNEI. The germline V and J ends were trimmed by 7 bases and 5 bases, with 14 bases remaining between them.

The chain has TRBV6-5 and TRBJ2-1, with a tentative D call TRBD1 (6 bases). The CDR3 is 14 residues long. Between the trimmed V and J ends, which lost 7 bases and 2 bases, there was a span of 12 bases. Germline V gives CDR1 MNHEY, CDR2 SVGAGI. The DNA of the CDR3 is TGTGCCAGCAACCGGGACACGGCCTACAATGAGCAGTTCTTC. Protein product: CASNRDTAYNEQFF.

This chain connects TRBV30 to TRBJ1-2; 10 nucleotides align to TRBD1. Looked up from germline, CDR1 is GTSNPN and CDR2 is SVGIG (reference sequence). The CDR3 contains 14 residues. After removal of 5 bases from V and 3 bases from J, the junction contained 6 bases not matched to a gene. CDR3 loop: CAWEDRGSYYGYTF. The CDR3 region has the DNA TGTGCCTGGGAGGACAGGGGGTCGTACTATGGCTACACCTTC.

Turning to this clone: The sample contains more than one DNA sequence encoding this CDR3. The chain is built from TRBV18 and TRBJ1-1; D remains unclear. V was pared by 3 bases and J by 2 bases, with 13 bases between. The length of the CDR3 is 15 residues. CDR1 is KGHSH, CDR2 LQKENI, per germline. Written as DNA, the CDR3 is TGTGCCAGCTCACCTCAAGAACGGAGAAACACTGAAGCTTTCTTT. Translated: CASSPQERRNTEAFF. Full variable domain (remainder filled in from reference TRBV18 and TRBJ1-1): NAGVMQNPRHLVRRRGQEARLRCSPMKGHSHVYWYRQLPEEGLKFMVYLQKENIIDESGMPKERFSAEFPKEGPSILRIQQVVRGDSAAYFCASSPQERRNTEAFFGQGTRLTVV.

V is TRBV7-3 and J is TRBJ2-3, with a possible D match to TRBD1 (6 bases). The CDR3 contains 14 residues. V was pared by 7 bases and J by 2 bases, with 13 bases between. CDR1 and CDR2 (germline): SGHTA, FQGTGA. The CDR3, as DNA: TGTGCCAGCACCCAGGGGCTTATCACAGATACGCAGTATTTT. Protein: CASTQGLITDTQYF.

The rearrangement joins TRBV7-9 to TRBJ1-1; D gene ambiguous. V lost 5 bases, J lost 4 bases, and 26 bases lay in between. The germline gives CDR1 SEHNR, CDR2 FQNEAQ (reference sequence). The CDR3 has 18 amino acids. The CDR3 DNA sequence: TGTGCCAGCAGCCGTGTTTTAGGAGCAGGAGGGTCATTCACTGAAGCTTTCTTT. Protein: CASSRVLGAGGSFTEAFF.

The V call is TRBV5-4, the J call TRBJ2-1; 8 bases are a match to TRBD2. CDR1 is SGHNT, CDR2 YYREEE, per germline (reference sequence). The CDR3 totals 15 residues. The trim removed 1 base at V and 7 bases at J, leaving 7 bases unmatched. The CDR3 sequence is CASSLSGGRRNEQFF. CDR3 DNA sequence: TGTGCCAGCAGCTTGTCGGGCGGGAGGAGGAATGAGCAGTTCTTC.

The chain is built from TRBV9 and TRBJ2-7, with D unresolved. From germline, CDR1 is SGDLS and CDR2 YYNGEE. The V and J ends lost 0 bases and 8 bases respectively, with 15 bases between them. The CDR3 extends over 14 amino acids. The CDR3 loop is CASSVGPVPIKQYF. In nucleotides, the CDR3 is TGTGCCAGCAGCGTAGGTCCAGTCCCAATCAAGCAGTACTTC.

This chain uses TRBV7-9 with TRBJ1-4; D is unresolved. Germline CDR1 reads SEHNR; CDR2 reads FQNEAQ (reference sequence). Trimming cost V 4 bases and J 11 bases, with 20 bases left between them. There are 15 residues in the CDR3. The DNA for the CDR3 is TGTGCCAGCAGCTCAAGAGGCCAGCCGGGAGAGAAACTGTTTTTT. Protein sequence: CASSSRGQPGEKLFF. The variable domain in full, with the rest retrieved from reference TRBV7-9 and TRBJ1-4, is DTGVSQNPRHKITKRGQNVTFRCDPISEHNRLYWYRQTLGQGPEFLTYFQNEAQLEKSRLLSDRFSAERPKGSFSTLEIQRTEQGDSAMYLCASSSRGQPGEKLFFGSGTQLSVL.

The sample holds a few counts of this clone. V and J are TRBV7-6 and TRBJ2-1, with 14 bases identical to TRBD2. Germline assignment: CDR1 SGHVS and CDR2 FNYEAQ. Losses at the gene ends were 2 bases for V and 4 bases for J; bases not matched to a gene: 10. The CDR3 consists of 19 residues. The CDR3 DNA reads TGTGCCAGCAGCTTATCAGGGACTAGCGGGAGAATTGAGTACAATGAGCAGTTCTTC. Translating it yields CASSLSGTSGRIEYNEQFF. Full variable domain (remainder filled in from reference TRBV7-6 and TRBJ2-1): GAGVSQSPRYKVTKRGQDVALRCDPISGHVSLYWYRQALGQGPEFLTYFNYEAQQDKSGLPNDRFSAERPEGSISTLTIQRTEQRDSAMYRCASSLSGTSGRIEYNEQFFGPGTRLTVL.

J is TRBJ2-3 and V is TRBV5-1; 8 nucleotides match TRBD2. The CDR3 contains 16 residues. Germline V CDR1 and CDR2: SGHRS, YFSETQ. Trimming removed 4 bases from V and 0 bases from J; junction bases left unmatched: 7. The CDR3 loop is CASSISSSGSTDTQYF. CDR3 nucleotide sequence: TGCGCCAGCAGCATTTCGTCTAGCGGGAGCACAGATACGCAGTATTTT. The full variable domain, completed using reference TRBV5-1 and TRBJ2-3, is KAGVTQTPRYLIKTRGQQVTLSCSPISGHRSVSWYQQTPGQGLQFLFEYFSETQRNKGNFPGRFSGRQFSNSRSEMNVSTLELGDSALYLCASSISSSGSTDTQYFGPGTRLTVL.

The chain links TRBV7-3 to TRBJ2-5; possible D gene TRBD2, 5 bases. CDR1 and CDR2 (germline): SGHTA, FQGTGA. V was trimmed by 1 base and J by 2 bases, leaving 8 bases between them. This CDR3 is built from 14 residues. The CDR3 spells CASSLSSGQETQYF. As DNA, the CDR3 is TGTGCCAGCAGCTTAAGTTCGGGACAAGAGACCCAGTACTTC.

The chain has TRBV15 and TRBJ1-1; 9 bases align to TRBD1. V lost 2 bases, J lost 2 bases, and 3 bases stayed unmatched. Germline lookup yields CDR1 LNHNV and CDR2 YYDKDF (reference sequence). The CDR3 runs to 15 residues. CDR3 coding DNA: TGTGCCACCAGCAGAAGGACAGGGGCTAACACTGAAGCTTTCTTT. Amino acid sequence: CATSRRTGANTEAFF.

The gene calls are TRBV5-4 and TRBJ2-1; 7 positions agree with TRBD2. This CDR3 region has 15 residues. The V gene end was trimmed by 2 bases and the J gene end by 7 bases; junction bases not matched to a gene: 9. Germline loops: CDR1 SGHNT, CDR2 YYREEE (reference sequence). The chain's CDR3 is CASSFSAGAGNEQFF. CDR3 nucleotide sequence: TGTGCCAGCAGCTTTTCGGCGGGAGCGGGGAATGAGCAGTTCTTC. Supplemented by reference TRBV5-4 and TRBJ2-1, the full variable domain reads ETGVTQSPTHLIKTRGQQVTLRCSSQSGHNTVSWYQQALGQGPQFIFQYYREEENGRGNFPPRFSGLQFPNYSSELNVNALELDDSALYLCASSFSAGAGNEQFFGPGTRLTVL.

The chain is built from TRBV18 and TRBJ2-7; 9 positions match TRBD2. Germline loops: CDR1 KGHSH, CDR2 LQKENI. The CDR3 consists of 14 residues. V lost 6 bases, J lost 3 bases, and 6 bases stayed unmatched. In DNA form, the CDR3 reads TGTGCCAGCTCCTCCCGCGGGGGGGACTACGAGCAGTACTTC. Translating gives CASSSRGGDYEQYF.

V is TRBV27 and J is TRBJ2-7; 9 bases align to TRBD1. The V gene end was trimmed by 4 bases and the J gene end by 7 bases; junction bases not matched to a gene: 5. Per the germline V gene, CDR1 is MNHEY and CDR2 is SMNVEV (reference sequence). This CDR3 is 13 amino acids long. CDR3 coding DNA: TGTGCCAGCAGTTCACAGGGGGCGAGGGAGCAGTACTTC. The encoded protein is CASSSQGAREQYF.

For the CDR3, the DNA is TGTGCCAGCTCCGCGATTCCCCAAACGAACACTGAAGCTTTCTTT. Translating gives CASSAIPQTNTEAFF. This chain joins TRBV18 and TRBJ1-1; D is unclear. V was cut by 6 bases and J by 1 base, with 15 bases left in between. The CDR3 contains 15 residues. Germline V gene lookup returns CDR1 KGHSH and CDR2 LQKENI.